This paragraph covers one T cell receptor (beta chain) sequence. The specificity of this receptor is unknown. Qualities for individual bases were not recorded, and no much larger clone is one base off. Using the deep immunoSEQ assay, TCR CDR3 regions were amplified from genomic DNA by multiplex PCR. Extracted genomic DNA from each cell subset was spread evenly across all wells of several immunoSEQ 96-well plates, with each plate serving as a replicate. For unsorted PBMC, roughly 330 ng genomic DNA, equal to 25,000 to 35,000 T cell genomes, was loaded into each replicate PCR. Unsorted PBMC genomic DNA was sequenced across ten immunoSEQ deep assay plates. The purified libraries were quantified using a Qubit 3.0 fluorometer, sized with a Bioanalyzer 2100, and then quantified again using the KAPA Library Quantification kit. A separate single-read 150-cycle Illumina NextSeq 550 flow cell was used to sequence each immunoSEQ 96-well plate. Turning to the authors' computational methods: Because the immunoSEQ output included only junctional sequences and no quality scores, the filtering could not be the same as the filtering used for full-length reads. To assign V/J genes and CDR3, sequences were annotated against IMGT germline references using PyIR, a Python wrapper for IgBLAST v1.9. Any read was removed if the V/J assignment was weak (E-value above 1e-6), the CDR3 was missing, or the read contained stop codons, out-of-frame junctions, or ambiguous translated residues. V3J clonotypes were defined as sequences sharing the same inferred V gene, J gene, and CDR3 amino acid sequence. The percentage overlap between two repertoires was calculated by dividing the number of shared unique clonotypes by the size of the smaller repertoire. RTK rarefaction, the Chao1 estimator, and Recon v2.1 estimates of unobserved clonotypes were used to assess repertoire richness. Imported from immuneACCESS, the table was reduced by TCRdb to in-frame sequences with V and J called. These copies leave out some clones; in studies compared against another copy, an unresolved V gene accounts for under half, and the cause of the remainder is not known. V, J and clone size were drawn from that table, and D and trimming were deduced from the DNA. The sample table contains about 490,000 clones; only one count was recorded for 81% of them. Approximately 12% of the sample belongs to the ten largest clones.

This sample was included in a study of shared clonotypes between healthy human individuals (dated by TCRdb to 2018 to 2021). Regarding the complete study: The cohort included three men and a couple of women between 18 and 49 years of age. To estimate repertoire size and how much clonotype sharing occurs between individuals, the study deeply sequenced the blood TCR repertoires of roughly 5 healthy adults. To increase sequencing depth and limit assay-specific biases, different laboratories used diverse techniques to prepare libraries and sequence TCR repertoires. Each donor's leukapheresis produced roughly between roughly 0.85 and 10 billion PBMCs.

Broad study findings and their caveats: Pairwise subsampling led to the expectation that sequencing depth would affect the degree of clonotype sharing among donors. Sampling was restricted to blood, and TCR repertoires in tissues likely differ from the TCR repertoires found in blood. Because the study included a small number of donors, the genetic and exposure-history diversity represented was limited.

The donors were healthy, HIV-negative adults with no recently reported acute infections or vaccinations. Every donor was a Caucasian adult living in Nashville, Tennessee, USA. For unsorted samples, 90 million or so PBMCs were counted and genomic DNA was extracted with the QIAamp DNA Blood Mini kit. After blood collection by leukapheresis, PBMCs were isolated using Ficoll-Histopaque density gradient centrifugation and then cryopreserved in the vapor phase of liquid nitrogen. The sample taken for sequencing was PBMCs. This receptor was taken from a woman in her 40s in good health. Some clones in this sample may be carry-over from other donors' samples.

The CDR3 corresponds to CAWFSVGTVYSGANVLTF. The DNA reads TGTGCCTGGTTCTCGGTCGGGACCGTGTACTCTGGGGCCAACGTCCTGACTTTC. Here the chain combines TRBV30 and TRBJ2-6; the D call is tentative, TRBD1 or TRBD2, as each matches 5 bases. Trimming takes 5 bases from V and 0 bases from J, and the germline ends sit 20 bases apart. CDR1 and CDR2, looked up from the germline V gene (reference sequence), are GTSNPN and SVGIG. The CDR3 holds 18 amino acids from the cysteine to the phenylalanine. The sequence is cut down to CDR3 DNA, 54 bases in frame from base 1.